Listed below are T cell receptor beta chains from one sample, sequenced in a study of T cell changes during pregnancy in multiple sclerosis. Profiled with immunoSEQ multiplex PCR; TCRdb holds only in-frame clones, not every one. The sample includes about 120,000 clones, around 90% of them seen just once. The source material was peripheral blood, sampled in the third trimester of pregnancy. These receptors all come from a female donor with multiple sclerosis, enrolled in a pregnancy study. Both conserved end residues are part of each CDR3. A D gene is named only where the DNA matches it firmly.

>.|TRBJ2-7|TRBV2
TGTGCCAGCTCCCTACCCGGGTACGAGCAGTACTTC
CASSLPGYEQYF
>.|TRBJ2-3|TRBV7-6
TGTGCCAGCAGACCCTTGGGGCGGGGTAGCACAGATACGCAGTATTTT
CASRPLGRGSTDTQYF
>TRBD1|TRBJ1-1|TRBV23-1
TGCGCCAGCAGTCAAGGACAGGGTATGAACACTGAAGCTTTCTTT
CASSQGQGMNTEAFF
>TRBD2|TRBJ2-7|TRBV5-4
TGTGCCAGGGGGGGGTCCCACGAGCAGTACTTC
CARGGSHEQYF
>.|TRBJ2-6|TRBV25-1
TGTGCCAGCAGTGGCGCCCGGGACATTTCCTCTGGGGCCAACGTCCTGACTTTC
CASSGARDISSGANVLTF
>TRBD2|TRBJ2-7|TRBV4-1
TGCGCCAGCAGCCAAGGGCTAGCGGGAATCGGCGAGCAGTACTTC
CASSQGLAGIGEQYF
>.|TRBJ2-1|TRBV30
TGTGCCTGGTGCCAGGGACTCGAGGGTGAGCAGTTCTTC
CAWCQGLEGEQFF
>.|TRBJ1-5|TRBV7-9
TGTGCCAGCAGCTTAGAACTACAGGGAGATCAGCCCCAGCATTTT
CASSLELQGDQPQHF
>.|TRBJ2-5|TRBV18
TGTGCCAGCTCACCACTCTTCCGGGATGGGACCCAGTACTTC
CASSPLFRDGTQYF
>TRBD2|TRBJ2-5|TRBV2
TGTGCCAGCCGGGGGGGGGTGGCCCAGTACTTC
CASRGGVAQYF
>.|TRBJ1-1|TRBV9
TGTGCCAGCAGCGTAGAGGTGCGGGGACCTGAAGCTTTCTTT
CASSVEVRGPEAFF
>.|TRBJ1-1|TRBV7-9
TGTGCCAGCAGCGCCACCGGGACTGAAGCTTTCTTT
CASSATGTEAFF
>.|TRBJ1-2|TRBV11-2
TGTGCCAGCAGCCCACTGACAGCTAACTATGGCTACACCTTC
CASSPLTANYGYTF
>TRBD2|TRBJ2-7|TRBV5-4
TGTGCCAGCAGCTTGGTTGGTCTAGCGGGAGGCGGGGAGTACTTC
CASSLVGLAGGGEYF
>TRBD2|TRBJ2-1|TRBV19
TGTGCCAGTAGTGCGGGACTAGCGGGGGGAGCCGGTGAGCAGTTCTTC
CASSAGLAGGAGEQFF
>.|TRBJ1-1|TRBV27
TGTGCCAGCAGTTTTGGAGGTGTGAACACTGAAGCTTTCTTT
CASSFGGVNTEAFF
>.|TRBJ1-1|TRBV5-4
TGTGCCAGCAGCTTGGAGGGCAGGGTGGGCACTGAAGCTTTCTTT
CASSLEGRVGTEAFF
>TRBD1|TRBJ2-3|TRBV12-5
TGTGCTAGTGGTTTGGTTAAGACAGGGATGGGGGATACGCAGTATTTT
CASGLVKTGMGDTQYF
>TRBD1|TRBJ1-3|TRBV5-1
TGCGCCAGCAGCTCCACCGGGACAGGCACATACCTTGGAAACACCATATATTTT
CASSSTGTGTYLGNTIYF
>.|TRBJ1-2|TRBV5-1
TGCGCCAGCAGCTTAGTAGGGGGTAACTATGGCTACACCTTC
CASSLVGGNYGYTF
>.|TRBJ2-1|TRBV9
TGTGCCAGCAGCGTAGTTGGGGGGGGCCGGGATGAGCAGTTCTTC
CASSVVGGGRDEQFF
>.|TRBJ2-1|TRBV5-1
TGCGCCAGCAGCTTGGGTGCGGGGCCTACCTACAATGAGCAGTTCTTC
CASSLGAGPTYNEQFF
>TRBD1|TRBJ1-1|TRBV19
TGTGCCAGCGAAAGGGGGACAGGGGTTCGACCGAACACTGAAGCTTTCTTT
CASERGTGVRPNTEAFF
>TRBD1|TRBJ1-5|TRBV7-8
TGTGCCAGCAGCTCACCCGGGACAGGGGTCCAGCCCCAGCATTTT
CASSSPGTGVQPQHF
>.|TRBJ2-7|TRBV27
TGTGCCAGCAGTTTGAGTCGCCTTACCTACGAGCAGTACTTC
CASSLSRLTYEQYF
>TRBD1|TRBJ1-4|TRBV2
TGTGCCAGCAGTGAACGGGACAGGGGAGGCTCGACTAATGAAAAACTGTTTTTT
CASSERDRGGSTNEKLFF
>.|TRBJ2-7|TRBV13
TGTGCCAGCAGCCTGGGGCTTACCTACGAGCAGTACTTC
CASSLGLTYEQYF
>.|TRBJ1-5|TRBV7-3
TGTGCCAGCAGCTTCTTGGGGGCAGGGCCAAATCAGCCCCAGCATTTT
CASSFLGAGPNQPQHF
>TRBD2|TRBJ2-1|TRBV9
TGTGCCAGCAGCGTAGGGTTAGCGGGAGGGTACAATGAGCAGTTCTTC
CASSVGLAGGYNEQFF
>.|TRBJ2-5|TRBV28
TGTGCCAGCAGTTTAATCAGAGAGACCCAGTACTTC
CASSLIRETQYF
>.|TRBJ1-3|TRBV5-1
TGCGCCAGCAGCGAAAAGCCCTACTCTGGAAACACCATATATTTT
CASSEKPYSGNTIYF
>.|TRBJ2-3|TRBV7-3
TGTGCCAGCAGCCGACAGGCCACGGACACAGATACGCAGTATTTT
CASSRQATDTDTQYF
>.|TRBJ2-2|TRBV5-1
TGCGCCAGCAGCTTGGATTACCGGGGAACAGACACCGGGGAGCTGTTTTTT
CASSLDYRGTDTGELFF
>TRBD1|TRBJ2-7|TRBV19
TGTGCCAGTAGTATTAGGGACAGGAATTACGAGCAGTACTTC
CASSIRDRNYEQYF
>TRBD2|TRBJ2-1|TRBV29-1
TGCAGCGCACAGGGTGGCCTAGCGGGAGGCAATGAGCAGTTCTTC
CSAQGGLAGGNEQFF
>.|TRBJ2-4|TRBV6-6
TGTGCCAGCAGTTACGGGACAATGAACATTCAGTACTTC
CASSYGTMNIQYF
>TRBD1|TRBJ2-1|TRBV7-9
TGTGCCAGCAGCGACCCCAGGGGGATGGATGAGCAGTTCTTC
CASSDPRGMDEQFF
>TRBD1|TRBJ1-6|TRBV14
TGTGCCAGCAGCTACCGGACAGGGGGGAATTCACCCCTCCACTTT
CASSYRTGGNSPLHF
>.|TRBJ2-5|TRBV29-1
TGCAGCGTTGAAGATCTAGGACTCCAAGAGACCCAGTACTTC
CSVEDLGLQETQYF
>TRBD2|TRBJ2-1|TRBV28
TGTGCCAGCAGACCGGGACTAGCGGACTACTACAATGAGCAGTTCTTC
CASRPGLADYYNEQFF
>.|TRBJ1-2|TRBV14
TGTGCCAGCAGCCAAGAGGTGATGACAGCTAACTATGGCTACACCTTC
CASSQEVMTANYGYTF
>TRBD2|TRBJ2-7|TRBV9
TGTGCCAGCAGCATACTAGCGGGAGGGCGCGACGAGCAGTACTTC
CASSILAGGRDEQYF
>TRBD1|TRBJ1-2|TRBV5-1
TGCGCCAGCAGCTACGACAGGGTCTATGGCTACACCTTC
CASSYDRVYGYTF
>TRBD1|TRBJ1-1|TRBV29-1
TGCAGCGTCCCCGGGACAGGGGGCGTCAGGACTGAAGCTTTCTTT
CSVPGTGGVRTEAFF
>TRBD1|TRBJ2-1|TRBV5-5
TGTGCCAGCAGCCTGATCCTACAGGGGGTCTACAATGAGCAGTTCTTC
CASSLILQGVYNEQFF
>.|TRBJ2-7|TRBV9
TGTGCCAGCAGCGTAGACACAGGCGGCGAGCAGTACTTC
CASSVDTGGEQYF